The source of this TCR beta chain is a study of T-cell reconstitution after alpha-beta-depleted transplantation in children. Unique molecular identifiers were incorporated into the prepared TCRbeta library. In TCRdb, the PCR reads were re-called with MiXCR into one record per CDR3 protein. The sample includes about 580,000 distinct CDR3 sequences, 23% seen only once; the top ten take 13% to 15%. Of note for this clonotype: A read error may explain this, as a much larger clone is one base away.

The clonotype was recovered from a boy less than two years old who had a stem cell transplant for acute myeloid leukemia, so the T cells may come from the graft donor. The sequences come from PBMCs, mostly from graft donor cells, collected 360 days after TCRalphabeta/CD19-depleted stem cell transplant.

The CDR3: CCADYPHRDYYQETQYF. The CDR3 coding sequence is TGCTGTGCTGACTACCCACACCGGGACTACTACCAAGAGACCCAGTACTTC. The chain recombines TRBV20-1 with TRBJ2-5, with 7 nucleotides matching TRBD2. This CDR3 has 17 amino acids. The germline V gene encodes CDR1 DFQATT and CDR2 SNEGSKA (reference sequence).